This T cell receptor (beta chain) was observed in a study of cytotoxic CD8 clonotypes in ibrutinib-treated CLL. About the research overall: Response material was collected after a median 12 months of treatment, range 6 to 36.

In the case of this clone: The antigen remains unidentified.

This CDR3 contains 16 residues. Germline V CDR1 and CDR2: SGDLS, YYNGEE. V lost 4 bases, J lost 3 bases, and 19 bases lay in between. This table comes from immunoSEQ multiplex PCR, and its TCRdb copy is limited to in-frame clones, with some not included. The sample carries about 68,000 clones, around 68% recorded once. Findings of the study overall: In comparison with age-matched healthy donors, baseline clonality was higher and tracked circulating CD8+ T-cell counts. Sustained-remission patients were sampled at different times than progressing patients were.

The sequences come from PBMCs, collected after 12 months of ibrutinib treatment. V usage is TRBV9 and J usage is TRBJ1-2, with D possibly TRBD1 on 6 matching bases. The sequence was obtained from a human donor with chronic lymphocytic leukemia. CDR3 protein: CASSSRGGGRDYGYTF. DNA for the CDR3: TGTGCCAGCAGCTCCCGAGGGGGGGGCCGGGACTATGGCTACACCTTC.